This record looks at one T cell receptor (beta chain) sequence and its context. Its antigen remains unknown. The sample belongs to a study of blood T cells in healthy people across ages. Study-level points and caveats: Changes seen in expanded clonotypes were possibly confounded by donor CMV status left unknown. Naive T cell percentage strongly correlated with TCR beta diversity.

V was shortened by 0 bases and J by 8 bases, with 10 bases between the two germline ends. The CDR3 loop spans 12 amino acids. CDR1 is SQVTM, CDR2 ANQGSEA, per germline. Donation came from healthy Caucasian individuals in Russia who were aged 6 to 90. It was with a sample-barcoded 5' primer and a J-beta primer mix that a second PCR of roughly 6 to 12 cycles was run. TCRdb ran MiXCR on the 5' RACE reads and lists one entry per CDR3 protein. The data hold hundreds of thousands of distinct CDR3 sequences, with approximately 39% observed a single time. The origin of this receptor is a woman aged 60 to 75 in good health. Sequenced material: blood. V usage is TRBV29-1 and J usage is TRBJ1-2; D perhaps matches TRBD1 (6 bases). The CDR3 DNA reads as TGCAGCGTTGAAGATCCCGGGGGCGGCTACACCTTC. Protein: CSVEDPGGGYTF. Variable domain in full (rest from reference TRBV29-1 and TRBJ1-2): SAVISQKPSRDICQRGTSLTIQCQVDSQVTMMFWYRQQPGQSLTLIATANQGSEATYESGFVIDKFPISRPNLTFSTLTVSNMSPEDSSIYLCSVEDPGGGYTFGSGTRLTVV.